The 12 T cell receptor beta chains below were found in one sample sequenced in a study of patients and donors after allogeneic stem cell transplantation. TCRdb recomputed calls from the RT-PCR reads with MiXCR, one row per CDR3 protein. The sample has 920,000 or so distinct CDR3 sequences, approximately 18% seen once. Sequencing was done on a sample of blood, either unsorted or a sorted T cell fraction (not recorded which). The receptor source for this set is a human donor who was either an allogeneic HSCT recipient or a stem cell or donor lymphocyte infusion donor (not recorded which). It is not recorded whose cells these are; they may come from a transplant donor.

The rearrangement joins TRBV25-1 to TRBJ2-7, with TRBD1 matching 10 bases. The J segment lost 3 bases and the V segment lost 1 base, leaving 3 bases of the junction unmatched. Per the germline V gene, CDR1 is MGHDK and CDR2 is SYGVNS. The length of the CDR3 is 15 residues. The CDR3 is CASSEWGQGSYEQYF. CDR3 sequence (DNA): TGTGCCAGCAGTGAATGGGGACAGGGGAGCTACGAGCAGTACTTC.

A few counts support this clonotype. The V call is TRBV30, the J call TRBJ2-7; 12 nucleotides line up with TRBD2. The CDR3 totals 15 residues. From germline, CDR1 is GTSNPN and CDR2 SVGIG (reference sequence). Trimming removed 3 bases from V and 4 bases from J; junction bases left unmatched: 7. This chain's CDR3 is CAWRLAGGGIYEQYF. The CDR3 coding sequence is TGTGCCTGGAGACTAGCGGGAGGCGGTATTTACGAGCAGTACTTC. Combining the CDR3 with reference TRBV30 and TRBJ2-7 gives the whole variable domain SQTIHQWPATLVQPVGSPLSLECTVEGTSNPNLYWYRQAAGRGLQLLFYSVGIGQISSEVPQNLSASRPQDRQFILSSKKLLLSDSGFYLCAWRLAGGGIYEQYFGPGTRLTVT.

This clonotype was recorded a few times. The rearrangement uses TRBV30 and TRBJ2-7, with D maybe TRBD2 (5 bases). V was cut by 0 bases and J by 6 bases, with 9 bases left in between. The germline V gene has CDR1 GTSNPN and CDR2 SVGIG (reference sequence). This CDR3 comprises 12 residues. The CDR3 sequence: CAWSVLGSEQYF. The CDR3 DNA reads TGTGCCTGGAGTGTACTAGGTTCCGAGCAGTACTTC.

CDR3 region: CASSFQSGDGETQYF. Here the CDR3 DNA reads TGTGCCAGCAGTTTTCAGTCGGGGGATGGAGAGACCCAGTACTTC. The chain is built from TRBV12-3 or TRBV12-4 and TRBJ2-5; possibly TRBD2 for D (6 bases). The CDR3 length is 15 residues. The V end was cut by 3 bases, the J end by 4 bases, with 15 bases between.

The DNA for the CDR3 is TGTGCCAGCAGGAGAACAGGGTCTAACTATGGCTACACCTTC. Translating it yields CASRRTGSNYGYTF. The chain employs TRBV12-3 or TRBV12-4 and TRBJ1-2, with a tentative D call TRBD1 (6 bases). V lost 6 bases, J lost 0 bases, and 11 bases lay in between. This CDR3 has 14 amino acids.

V is TRBV29-1 and J is TRBJ2-2; 9 nucleotides agree with TRBD1. Germline-derived CDR1 and CDR2 are SQVTM and ANQGSEA. The CDR3 runs 18 residues. Trimming removed 0 bases from V and 6 bases from J; junction bases left unmatched: 14. CDR3 region: CSVEEMGFRGTGSGELFF. The CDR3 DNA reads as TGCAGCGTTGAAGAGATGGGTTTTCGAGGGACAGGGTCCGGGGAGCTGTTTTTT.

The gene calls are TRBV4-3 and TRBJ1-1, with 10 nucleotides matching TRBD1. Germline V gene sequence: CDR1 LGHNA, CDR2 YSLEER. V lost 3 bases, J lost 3 bases, and 7 bases stayed unmatched. The CDR3 has 16 residues. This CDR3 is CASSHLGTGADTEAFF. The CDR3 coding sequence is TGCGCCAGCAGCCACCTTGGGACAGGGGCGGACACTGAAGCTTTCTTT.

This clonotype has more than one count but fewer than ten. The rearrangement uses TRBV6-2 or TRBV6-3 and TRBJ2-7; D gene unclear. CDR1 is MNHEY and CDR2 is SVGEGT in the germline V gene. This CDR3 region has 11 residues. V lost 6 bases, J lost 6 bases, and 9 bases lay in between. The CDR3 loop reads CASRLPGEQYF. CDR3 in DNA: TGTGCCAGCAGGCTCCCCGGCGAGCAGTACTTC.

The table lists this clonotype with many counts. The rearrangement uses TRBV5-1 and TRBJ2-1; the D gene is possibly TRBD2 (6 bases). CDR3 size: 15 residues. CDR1 and CDR2 from the germline V gene are SGHRS and YFSETQ. V lost 4 bases and J lost 6, with 17 bases in between. The CDR3 here is CASSPPRGSGNEQFF. In nucleotides, the CDR3 is TGCGCCAGCAGCCCGCCTCGGGGGAGTGGCAATGAGCAGTTCTTC.

This clonotype has just a few counts. The genes are TRBV6-1 and TRBJ1-5; 8 bases align to TRBD1. Germline CDR1 is MNHNS and CDR2 is SASEGT. V lost 6 bases and J lost 6; bases outside the gene matches: 10. The CDR3 has 15 residues. CDR3 sequence reads: CASSRTGQGGQPQHF. CDR3 DNA sequence: TGTGCCAGCAGCCGCACCGGACAGGGAGGTCAGCCCCAGCATTTT.

This clonotype was seen more than once but under ten times. V usage is TRBV24-1 and J usage is TRBJ1-5; D is unresolved. Trimming shortened V by 9 bases and J by 5 bases, and 13 bases separated the two germline ends. The CDR3 covers 13 residues. CDR1 KGHDR and CDR2 SFDVKD come from the germline V gene. The CDR3 DNA is TGTGCCACCGGTCCCGGCGGCTATCAGCCCCAGCATTTT. Translating gives CATGPGGYQPQHF.

This clonotype was seen a few times. V is TRBV5-1 and J is TRBJ2-3; D possibly corresponds to TRBD2 (5 bases). This CDR3 comprises 14 residues. V lost 5 bases and J lost 6, with 16 bases in between. Germline V gene sequence: CDR1 SGHRS, CDR2 YFSETQ. CDR3 sequence reads: CASSSQEAADTQYF. The CDR3 coding sequence is TGCGCCAGCAGTTCTCAGGAGGCTGCCGATACGCAGTATTTT.